Following are 8 T cell receptor beta chains from one sample sequenced in a study of T cell responses to AZD1222 COVID-19 vaccine. Data came from immunoSEQ multiplex PCR; TCRdb stores just in-frame clones and leaves some out. The data show about 150,000 clones, roughly nine tenths seen once. The material sequenced was peripheral blood, taken on day 0 of AZD1222 vaccination. The receptor source for this set is an adult in good health.

J is TRBJ1-2 and V is TRBV6-5, with no clear D. The ends were cut back, 3 bases at V and 2 bases at J, with 7 bases in the middle. Germline CDR1 reads MNHEY; CDR2 reads SVGAGI. This CDR3 is 13 amino acids long. The CDR3 DNA follows: TGTGCCAGCAGTTATACGGGAAACTATGGCTACACCTTC. It yields the protein CASSYTGNYGYTF.

In its sample, this clone was seen once. CDR3 protein: CASSDRGSTEAFF. The CDR3 DNA sequence: TGTGCCAGCAGCGACAGGGGGAGCACTGAAGCTTTCTTT. The gene calls are TRBV12-3 or TRBV12-4 and TRBJ1-1; TRBD1 agrees at 9 bases. V dropped 6 bases and J dropped 4; count of bases not matched to a gene: 3. CDR3 size: 13 residues.

CDR3 loop: CATSDWRGTGGRNEQFF. In nucleotides, the CDR3 is TGTGCCACCAGTGATTGGCGGGGGACAGGGGGCCGCAATGAGCAGTTCTTC. The chain employs TRBV24-1 and TRBJ2-1; 12 positions agree with TRBD1. V lost 2 bases and J lost 6; bases outside the gene matches: 7. Germline V CDR1 and CDR2: KGHDR, SFDVKD. This CDR3 has 17 amino acids.

The CDR3: CASSLYYEQYF. Written as DNA, the CDR3 is TGTGCCAGCAGCCTTTACTACGAGCAGTACTTC. The genes are TRBV5-4 and TRBJ2-7, with no clear D. Trimming cost V 4 bases and J 3 bases, with 5 bases left between them. The CDR3 has 11 residues. Looked up from germline, CDR1 is SGHNT and CDR2 is YYREEE (reference sequence).

The chain carries TRBV19 and TRBJ2-1; 9 bases line up with TRBD1. The CDR3 has 15 residues. After removal of 4 bases from V and 7 bases from J, the junction contained 8 bases not matched to a gene. Germline-derived CDR1 and CDR2 are LNHDA and SQIVND (reference sequence). CDR3 loop: CASSNPGQGVNEQFF. The CDR3 DNA is TGTGCCAGTAGTAACCCGGGACAGGGAGTGAATGAGCAGTTCTTC.

This chain links TRBV10-2 with TRBJ2-7, with 15 bases aligning to TRBD2. V dropped 3 bases and J dropped 4; count of bases not matched to a gene: 1. The CDR3 is made up of 15 amino acids. CDR1 is WSHSY and CDR2 is SAAADI in the germline V gene. The CDR3, as DNA: TGCGCCAGCAGTGACGGGACTAGCGGGAGGTACGAGCAGTACTTC. Protein: CASSDGTSGRYEQYF.

V is TRBV9 and J is TRBJ1-2; 7 bases are shared with TRBD1. Germline V gene data show CDR1 as SGDLS and CDR2 as YYNGEE. Trimming removed 5 bases from V and 3 bases from J; junction bases left unmatched: 7. This CDR3 contains 14 residues. CDR3 nucleotides: TGTGCCAGCAGTGTTCGCGGACAGGACTATGGCTACACCTTC. As protein: CASSVRGQDYGYTF.

A few counts support this clone. CDR3 sequence reads: CASSLRQGRNEQFF. CDR3 in DNA: TGTGCCAGCAGCCTAAGACAGGGAAGGAATGAGCAGTTCTTC. V usage is TRBV6-2 or TRBV6-3 and J usage is TRBJ2-1; 7 nucleotides agree with TRBD1. V gave up 6 bases and J gave up 7 bases; unmatched junction bases: 9. CDR1 is MNHEY and CDR2 is SVGEGT in the germline V gene. The CDR3 has 14 amino acids.